This paragraph covers one T cell receptor (beta chain) sequence. The antigen is unknown. One entry per CDR3 protein results from TCRdb running MiXCR on the RT-PCR reads. The top ten clones hold 5.5% to 7% of a sample with approximately 700,000 distinct CDR3 sequences, 11% to 15% of them seen once. These data belong to a study of response to subunit inactivated influenza vaccine. Trimming took off 5 bases at V and 4 bases at J, with 12 bases between the two ends. The CDR3 contains 14 residues. Germline CDR1 and CDR2: SGHAT and FQNNGV. Study results and caveats: Few new T cells, the authors suggested, are recruited by each seasonal influenza vaccination.

The receptor's source is a man in his forties or fifties who received an inactivated influenza vaccine. The sample here was PBMCs from blood, taken 14 to 15 days before vaccination. The chain employs TRBV11-2 and TRBJ2-1; D perhaps matches TRBD1 (6 bases). The CDR3 spells CASSPGVGYNEQFF. Here the CDR3 DNA reads TGTGCCAGCAGCCCAGGGGTTGGATACAATGAGCAGTTCTTC.